This T cell receptor (beta chain) appears in the sequencing data of a study of blood T cells in healthy people across ages. General study results and limits: Diversity was estimated from one million T cells, and these estimates were considered underestimates. PBMCs left unsorted prevented a conclusive naive versus antigen-experienced comparison.

This clonotype was observed a few times. The antigen is not known. Russia was home to the donors, healthy Caucasian individuals aged about 6 to 90. Through a sample-barcoded 5' primer and a J-beta primer mix, a second PCR was run for roughly 7 to 11 cycles. Every individual sample yielded 2.5 million or more paired-end reads (each containing CDR3). TCRdb fed the 5' RACE reads into MiXCR, producing one record per CDR3 protein. Found here are around 900,000 distinct CDR3 sequences, under 30% of them singletons; the top ten hold around a sixth. Source material: blood. This clonotype was obtained from a woman aged 80 or over in good health.

Here the CDR3 DNA reads TGTGCCAGCAGCGGACTTGGGACGGCGAACAGGGAAGCTTTCTTT. It is translated as CASSGLGTANREAFF. The J gene is TRBJ1-1, the V gene TRBV7-2; D possibly corresponds to TRBD1 (5 bases). Germline values: CDR1 SGHTA, CDR2 FQGNSA. The CDR3 sequence is 15 residues long. The V end was cut by 5 bases, the J end by 8 bases, with 21 bases between.